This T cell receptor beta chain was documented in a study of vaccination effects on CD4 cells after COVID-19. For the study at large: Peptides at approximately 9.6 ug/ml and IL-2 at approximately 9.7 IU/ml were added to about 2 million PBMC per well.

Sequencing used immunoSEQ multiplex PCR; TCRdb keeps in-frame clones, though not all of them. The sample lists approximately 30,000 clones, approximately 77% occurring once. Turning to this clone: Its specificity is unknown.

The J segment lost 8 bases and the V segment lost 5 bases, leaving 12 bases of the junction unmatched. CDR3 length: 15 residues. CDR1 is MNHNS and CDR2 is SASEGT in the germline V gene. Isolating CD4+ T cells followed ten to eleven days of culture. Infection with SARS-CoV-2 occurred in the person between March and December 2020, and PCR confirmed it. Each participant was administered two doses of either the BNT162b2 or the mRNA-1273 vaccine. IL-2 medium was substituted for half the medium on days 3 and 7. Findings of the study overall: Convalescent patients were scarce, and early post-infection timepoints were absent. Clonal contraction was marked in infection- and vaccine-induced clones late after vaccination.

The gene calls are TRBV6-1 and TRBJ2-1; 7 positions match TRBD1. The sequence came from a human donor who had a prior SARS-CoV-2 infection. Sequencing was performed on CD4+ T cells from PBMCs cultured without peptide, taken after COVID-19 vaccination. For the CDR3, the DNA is TGTGCCAGCAGTCGTACCGGGACAGCTTTCGATGAGCAGTTCTTC. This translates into CASSRTGTAFDEQFF.